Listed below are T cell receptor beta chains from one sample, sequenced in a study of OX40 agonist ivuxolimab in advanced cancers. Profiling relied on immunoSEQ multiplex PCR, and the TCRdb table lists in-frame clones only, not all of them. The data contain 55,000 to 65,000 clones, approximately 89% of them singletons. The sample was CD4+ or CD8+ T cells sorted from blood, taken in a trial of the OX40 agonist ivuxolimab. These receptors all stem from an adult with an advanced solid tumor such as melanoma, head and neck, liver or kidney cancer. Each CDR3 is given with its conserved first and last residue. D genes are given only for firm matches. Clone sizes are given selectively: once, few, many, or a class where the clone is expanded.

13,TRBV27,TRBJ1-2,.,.,CASRGGTNYGYTF,TGTGCCAGCAGGGGAGGGACTAACTATGGCTACACCTTC
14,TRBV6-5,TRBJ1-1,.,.,CASSYGERDTEAFF,TGTGCCAGCAGTTACGGGGAGAGGGACACTGAAGCTTTCTTT
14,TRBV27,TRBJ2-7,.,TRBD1,CASSPRQGAYEQYF,TGTGCCAGCAGTCCCAGACAGGGGGCCTACGAGCAGTACTTC
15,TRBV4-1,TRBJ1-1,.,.,CASSRGETLGTEAFF,TGCGCCAGCAGCAGGGGGGAGACACTGGGCACTGAAGCTTTCTTT
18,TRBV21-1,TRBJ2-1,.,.,CASSKVIDRLPTYNEQFF,TGTGCCAGCAGCAAAGTGATAGACAGGCTCCCTACCTACAATGAGCAGTTCTTC
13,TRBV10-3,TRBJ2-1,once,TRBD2,CAISPLADNEQFF,TGTGCCATCAGTCCTCTAGCGGACAATGAGCAGTTCTTC
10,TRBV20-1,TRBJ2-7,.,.,CSAGDWEQYF,TGCAGTGCTGGTGATTGGGAGCAGTACTTC
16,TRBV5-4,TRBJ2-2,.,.,CASSFGGRRRTGELFF,TGTGCCAGCAGCTTCGGGGGGCGACGTCGGACCGGGGAGCTGTTTTTT
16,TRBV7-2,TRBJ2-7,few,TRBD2,CASSPGRLAGGHEQYF,TGTGCCAGCAGCCCAGGAAGGTTGGCGGGAGGTCACGAGCAGTACTTC
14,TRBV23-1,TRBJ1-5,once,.,CASSPRSSNQPQHF,TGCGCCAGCAGTCCGAGGAGTAGCAATCAGCCCCAGCATTTT
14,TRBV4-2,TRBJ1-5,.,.,CASSQDHGEGTQHF,TGTGCCAGCAGCCAAGACCACGGGGAGGGTACCCAGCATTTT
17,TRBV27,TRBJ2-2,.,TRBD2,CASSLSGLAGYTGELFF,TGTGCCAGCAGTTTGTCCGGACTAGCGGGATACACCGGGGAGCTGTTTTTT
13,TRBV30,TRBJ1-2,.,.,CAWSGDGALGYTF,TGTGCCTGGAGTGGGGACGGGGCGCTTGGCTACACCTTC
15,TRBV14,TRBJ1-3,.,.,CASSLTLGGGNTIYF,TGTGCCAGCAGCCTCACTCTGGGTGGAGGAAACACCATATATTTT
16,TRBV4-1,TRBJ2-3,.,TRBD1,CASSLPGTGGRNTQYF,TGCGCCAGCAGCCTGCCCGGGACAGGGGGCCGTAATACGCAGTATTTT
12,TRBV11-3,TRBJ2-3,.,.,CASSKDSDTQYF,TGTGCCAGCAGCAAGGATTCAGATACGCAGTATTTT
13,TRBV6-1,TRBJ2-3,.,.,CASSATKVDTQYF,TGTGCCAGCAGTGCCACGAAGGTAGATACGCAGTATTTT
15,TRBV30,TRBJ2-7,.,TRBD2,CAWSPLAGVSYEQYF,TGTGCCTGGAGCCCACTAGCGGGGGTATCCTACGAGCAGTACTTC
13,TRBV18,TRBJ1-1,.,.,CASSPQKNTEAFF,TGTGCCAGCTCGCCCCAGAAGAACACTGAAGCTTTCTTT
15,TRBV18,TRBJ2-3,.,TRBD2,CASSPQREVTDTQYF,TGTGCCAGCTCACCACAGCGGGAGGTCACAGATACGCAGTATTTT
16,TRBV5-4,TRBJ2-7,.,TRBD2,CASSSGLAGAAYEQYF,TGTGCCAGCAGCTCAGGACTAGCGGGAGCCGCCTACGAGCAGTACTTC
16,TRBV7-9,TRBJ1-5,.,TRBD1,CASSETGGAWGQPQHF,TGTGCCAGCAGCGAAACAGGGGGCGCCTGGGGTCAGCCCCAGCATTTT
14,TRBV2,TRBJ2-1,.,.,CARHGAEAYNEQFF,TGTGCCAGGCACGGGGCGGAGGCTTACAATGAGCAGTTCTTC
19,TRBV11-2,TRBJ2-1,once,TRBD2,CASSLTYFGLAGRVDEQFF,TGTGCCAGCAGCTTAACCTACTTCGGGCTAGCGGGAAGGGTCGATGAGCAGTTCTTC
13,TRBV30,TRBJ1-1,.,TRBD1,CAWSLRQGPEAFF,TGTGCCTGGAGTCTCCGACAGGGACCTGAAGCTTTCTTT
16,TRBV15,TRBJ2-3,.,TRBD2,CATSGTLAGGTDTQYF,TGTGCCACCAGCGGGACTCTAGCGGGGGGCACAGATACGCAGTATTTT
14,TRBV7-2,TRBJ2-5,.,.,CASSLDLGGETQYF,TGTGCCAGCAGCTTAGATCTGGGGGGAGAGACCCAGTACTTC
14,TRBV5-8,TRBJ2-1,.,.,CASSLGTRDNEQFF,TGTGCCAGCAGCTTAGGTACTAGAGACAATGAGCAGTTCTTC
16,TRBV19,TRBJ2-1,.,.,CASSSNRGGVYNEQFF,TGTGCCAGTAGTTCAAACAGGGGAGGGGTCTACAATGAGCAGTTCTTC
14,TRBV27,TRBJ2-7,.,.,CASSFQGRLVEQYF,TGTGCCAGCAGTTTTCAGGGACGCCTGGTCGAGCAGTACTTC
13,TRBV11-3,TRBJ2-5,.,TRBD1,CASSPTGGETQYF,TGTGCCAGCAGCCCGACAGGGGGCGAGACCCAGTACTTC
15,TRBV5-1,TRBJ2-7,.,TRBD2,CASSPSTSGSSEQYF,TGCGCCAGCAGCCCGTCTACGAGCGGGAGTAGCGAGCAGTACTTC
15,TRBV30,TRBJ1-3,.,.,CAWSDPTLLGNTIYF,TGTGCCTGGAGTGACCCCACTCTACTTGGAAACACCATATATTTT
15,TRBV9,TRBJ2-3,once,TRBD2,CASSPREGLPDTQYF,TGTGCCAGCAGCCCCCGGGAGGGCCTACCAGATACGCAGTATTTT
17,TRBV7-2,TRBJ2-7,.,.,CASSLVAGLASSYEQYF,TGTGCCAGCAGCTTAGTAGCAGGGCTAGCAAGCTCCTACGAGCAGTACTTC
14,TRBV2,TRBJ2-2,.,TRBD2,CASTGTSVTGELFF,TGTGCCAGCACCGGGACTAGCGTCACCGGGGAGCTGTTTTTT
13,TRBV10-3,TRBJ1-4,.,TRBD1,CAIKTGPNEKLFF,TGTGCCATCAAGACAGGGCCTAATGAAAAACTGTTTTTT
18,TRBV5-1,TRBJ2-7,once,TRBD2,CASSLRGLAGAKVYEQYF,TGCGCCAGCAGCTTGAGGGGACTAGCGGGAGCGAAGGTCTACGAGCAGTACTTC
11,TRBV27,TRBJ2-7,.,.,CASTVRFEQYF,TGTGCCAGCACTGTGCGGTTCGAGCAGTACTTC
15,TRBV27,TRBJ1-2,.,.,CASTTRRGVNYGYTF,TGTGCCAGCACCACTAGACGAGGGGTTAACTATGGCTACACCTTC
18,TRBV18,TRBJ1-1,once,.,CASSPQVRTGRYWAEAFF,TGTGCCAGCTCACCCCAGGTTCGGACGGGGCGGTATTGGGCTGAAGCTTTCTTT
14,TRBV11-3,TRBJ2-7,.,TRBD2,CASSLVLADYEQYF,TGTGCCAGCAGCTTAGTACTAGCGGACTACGAGCAGTACTTC
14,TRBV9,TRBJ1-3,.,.,CASSPRGAGNTIYF,TGTGCCAGCAGCCCCCGAGGTGCTGGAAACACCATATATTTT